This T cell receptor beta chain was identified during a study of blood T cell repertoires in COVID-19. The overall study: Specimens from acute and convalescent COVID-19 originated in the United States, Italy and Spain. Sample material is recorded as cDNA or gDNA derived from T cells, B-cell-depleted T cells, or PBMCs.

The CDR3 loop spans 15 amino acids. Germline trimming cut 8 bases from V and 0 bases from J; bases unmatched to any gene: 9. Germline CDR1 reads LNHDA; CDR2 reads SQIVND (reference sequence). How the authors handled the data: Amplification from reference gene primers served as the basis for estimated nucleated cell counts. TCRdb's copy holds only in-frame clones and misses some; the assay was immunoSEQ multiplex PCR. That table is the source of V, J and clone size, and D and trimming were worked out from the DNA. The profile shows roughly 76,000 clones, about 88% of them singletons. The receptor comes from a man over 45 with acute or convalescent COVID-19. The sequencing sample was made of peripheral blood. The rearrangement links TRBV19 to TRBJ1-1; 7 bases fit TRBD1. CDR3 bases: TGTGCCAGTGCAGATCAGGGGGTCTTGAACACTGAAGCTTTCTTT. Translated: CASADQGVLNTEAFF.